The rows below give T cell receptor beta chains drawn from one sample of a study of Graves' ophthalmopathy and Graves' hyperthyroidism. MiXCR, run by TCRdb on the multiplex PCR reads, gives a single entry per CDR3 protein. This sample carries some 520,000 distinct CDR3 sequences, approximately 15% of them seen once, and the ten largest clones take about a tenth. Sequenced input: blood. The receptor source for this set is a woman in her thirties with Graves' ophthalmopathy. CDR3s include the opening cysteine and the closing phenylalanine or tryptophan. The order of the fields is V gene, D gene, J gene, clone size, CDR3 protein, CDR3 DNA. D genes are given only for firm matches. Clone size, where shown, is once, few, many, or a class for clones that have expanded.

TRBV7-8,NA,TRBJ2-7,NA,CASKAARSSYEQYF,TGTGCCAGCAAAGCGGCAAGGAGCTCCTACGAGCAGTACTTC
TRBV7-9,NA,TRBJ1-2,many,CASSFQENYGYTF,TGTGCCAGCAGCTTCCAGGAGAACTATGGCTACACCTTC
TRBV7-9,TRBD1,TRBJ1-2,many,CASSPGTGF,TGTGCCAGCAGCCCCGGGACAGGCTTC
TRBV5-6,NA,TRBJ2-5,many,CASTWGGGETQYF,TGTGCCAGCACCTGGGGGGGCGGAGAGACCCAGTACTTC
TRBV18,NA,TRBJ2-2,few,CASSPGRQSNTGELFF,TGTGCCAGCTCACCAGGTCGACAGTCGAACACCGGGGAGCTGTTTTTT
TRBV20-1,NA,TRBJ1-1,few,CSARPLGGGTEAFF,TGCAGTGCTAGGCCCTTGGGTGGGGGAACTGAAGCTTTCTTT
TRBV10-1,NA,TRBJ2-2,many,CATRGHSLNTGELFF,TGCGCCACCCGAGGACATTCCCTGAACACCGGGGAGCTGTTTTTT
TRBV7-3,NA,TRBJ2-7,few,CASSPSRSSYEQCF,TGTGCCAGCAGCCCGTCCAGGAGCTCCTACGAGCAGTGCTTC
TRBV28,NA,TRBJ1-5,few,CASSSSGFTPQHF,TGTGCCAGCAGTTCATCAGGTTTCACGCCCCAGCATTTT
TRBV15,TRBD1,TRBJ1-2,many,CATRGQGASYGYTF,TGTGCCACCAGAGGACAGGGGGCAAGCTATGGCTACACCTTC
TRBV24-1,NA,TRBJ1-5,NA,CATSHSQGSNQPQHF,TGCGCCACCAGTCATAGTCAGGGGAGCAATCAGCCCCAGCATTTT